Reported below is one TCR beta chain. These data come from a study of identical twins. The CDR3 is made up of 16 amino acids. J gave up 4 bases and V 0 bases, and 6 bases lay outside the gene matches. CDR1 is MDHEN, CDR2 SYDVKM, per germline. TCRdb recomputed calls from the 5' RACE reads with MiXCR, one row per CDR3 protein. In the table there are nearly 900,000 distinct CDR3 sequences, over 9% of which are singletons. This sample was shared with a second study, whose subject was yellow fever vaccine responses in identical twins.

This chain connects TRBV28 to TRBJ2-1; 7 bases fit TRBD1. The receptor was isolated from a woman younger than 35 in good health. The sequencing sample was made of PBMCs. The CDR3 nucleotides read TGTGCCAGCAGTTTATGGGGACAGAATACTTACAATGAGCAGTTCTTC. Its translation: CASSLWGQNTYNEQFF.